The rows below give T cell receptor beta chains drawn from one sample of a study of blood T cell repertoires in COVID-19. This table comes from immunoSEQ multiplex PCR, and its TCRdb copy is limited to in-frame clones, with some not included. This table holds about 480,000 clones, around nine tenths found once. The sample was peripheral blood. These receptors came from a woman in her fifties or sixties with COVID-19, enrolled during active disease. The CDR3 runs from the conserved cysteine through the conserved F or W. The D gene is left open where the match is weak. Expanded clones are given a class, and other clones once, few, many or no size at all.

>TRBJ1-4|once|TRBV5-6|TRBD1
TGTGCCAGCAGCGAGGGACAGGGGGATGAAAAACTGTTTTTT
CASSEGQGDEKLFF
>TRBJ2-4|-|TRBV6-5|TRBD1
TGTGCCAGCAGTTCCACCCTAGGGACAGGTTTGGACATTCAGTACTTC
CASSSTLGTGLDIQYF
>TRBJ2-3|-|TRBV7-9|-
TGTGCCAGCAGTGACTGGGGGACTAGCACAGATACGCAGTATTTT
CASSDWGTSTDTQYF
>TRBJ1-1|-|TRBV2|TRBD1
TGTGCCAGCAGTACCCACAGGGGGAACACTGAAGCTTTCTTT
CASSTHRGNTEAFF
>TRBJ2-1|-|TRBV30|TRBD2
TGTGCCTGGAGATCGGCGGGGGGGTTGTCGGAACAGTTCTTC
CAWRSAGGLSEQFF
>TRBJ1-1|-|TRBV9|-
TGTGCCAGCAGCGTTAGTTTGAACACTGAAGCTTTCTTT
CASSVSLNTEAFF
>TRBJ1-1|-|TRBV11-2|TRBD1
TGTGCCAGCAGCCCGCGAGGGACAGGCTCTTCCGAAGCTTTCTTT
CASSPRGTGSSEAFF
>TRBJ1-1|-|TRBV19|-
TGTGCCAGTAAGGGGACAACTGAAGCTTTCTTT
CASKGTTEAFF
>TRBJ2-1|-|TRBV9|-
TGTGCCAGCAGCCCTACCGGGACAAGAAACAATGAGCAGTTCTTC
CASSPTGTRNNEQFF
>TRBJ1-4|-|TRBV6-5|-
TGTGCCAGCAGGAGGCAGCCTAATGAAAAACTGTTTTTT
CASRRQPNEKLFF
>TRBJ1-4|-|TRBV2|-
TGTGCAAGCAGGGGCGTTAATGAAAAACTGTTTTTT
CASRGVNEKLFF
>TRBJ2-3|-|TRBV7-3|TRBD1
TGTGCCAGCCAATTGACAGGGACAGATACGCAGTATTTT
CASQLTGTDTQYF
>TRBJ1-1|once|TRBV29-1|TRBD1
TGCAGCGTTGAAAAAGAGAGGGGGCTGAACACTGAAGCTTTCTTT
CSVEKERGLNTEAFF
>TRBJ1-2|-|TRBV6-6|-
TGTGCCAGCAGTTACTCGAGGGAGGCCCGGAGCTACACCTTC
CASSYSREARSYTF
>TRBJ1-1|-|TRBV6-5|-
TGTGCCAGCTCGGCGGTTGAAGCTTTCTTT
CASSAVEAFF
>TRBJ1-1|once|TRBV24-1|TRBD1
TGTGCCACTTCTACAGGGGTTGGGGCCACTGAAGCTTTCTTT
CATSTGVGATEAFF
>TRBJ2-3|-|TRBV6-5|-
TGTGCCAGCAGTTCGACTTTCACAGATACGCAGTATTTT
CASSSTFTDTQYF
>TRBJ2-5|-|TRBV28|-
TGTGCCAGCAGTCAAAATGTGGAGACCCAGTACTTC
CASSQNVETQYF
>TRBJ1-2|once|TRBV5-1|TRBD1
TGCGCCAGCAGCCCCATGGACAGGACTTCAGGGGGCTACACCTTC
CASSPMDRTSGGYTF
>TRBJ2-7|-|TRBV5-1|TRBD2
TGCGCCAGCAAGAAGGGGACTAGCGGGGACTACGAGCAGTACTTC
CASKKGTSGDYEQYF
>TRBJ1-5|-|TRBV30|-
TGTGCCTGCGGACAGAATAGCAATCAGCCCCAGCATTTT
CACGQNSNQPQHF
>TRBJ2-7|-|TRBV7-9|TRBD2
TGTGCCAGCAGCTTCCGGGCGGGGGAGTACGAGCAGTACTTC
CASSFRAGEYEQYF
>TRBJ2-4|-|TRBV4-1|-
TGCGCCAGCAGCCAAGAAACCAGAGCCAAAAACATTCAGTACTTC
CASSQETRAKNIQYF
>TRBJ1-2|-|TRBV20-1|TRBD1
TGCAGGACAGGGAGGAGTGGCTACACCTTC
CRTGRSGYTF
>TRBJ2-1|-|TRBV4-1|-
TGCGCCAGCAGCCAGGGAGCGCTAGCCGGCAATGAGCAGTTCTTC
CASSQGALAGNEQFF
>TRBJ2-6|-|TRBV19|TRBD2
TGTGCCAGTAGTCCCCGGGGGGCTGGGGCCAACGTCCTGACTTTC
CASSPRGAGANVLTF
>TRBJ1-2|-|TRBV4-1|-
TGCGCCAGCAGCCACGCCGACAGAAGCTATGGCTACACCTTC
CASSHADRSYGYTF
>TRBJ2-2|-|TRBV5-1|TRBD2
TGCGCCAGCAGCCCGCTGATAGCGGGGGACCCCGGGGAGCTGTTTTTT
CASSPLIAGDPGELFF
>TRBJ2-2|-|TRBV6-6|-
TGTGCCAGCAGTTACTCGATCCAGGGGATAGGCGGGGAGCTGTTTTTT
CASSYSIQGIGGELFF
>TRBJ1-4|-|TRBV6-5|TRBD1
TGTGCCAGCCGGACAGGGGGCGCAACTAATGAAAAACTGTTTTTT
CASRTGGATNEKLFF
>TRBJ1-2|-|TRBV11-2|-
TGTGCCAGCAGCCGGTCGGGGGGGCAGGGCTACACCTTC
CASSRSGGQGYTF
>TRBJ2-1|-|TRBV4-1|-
TGCGCCAGCAGTCAAGGGTGGGCCCAGAGGCAGTTCTTC
CASSQGWAQRQFF
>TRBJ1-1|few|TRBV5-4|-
TGTGCCAGCAGCTTTTGGCGGACTGAAGCTTTCTTT
CASSFWRTEAFF
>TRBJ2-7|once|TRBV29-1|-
TGCAGCGTTGGGGCAGACCACGAGCAGTACTTC
CSVGADHEQYF
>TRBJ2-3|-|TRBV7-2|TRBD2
TGTGCCAGCAGCTCCGGACTAGCGGGGGATACAGATACGCAGTATTTT
CASSSGLAGDTDTQYF
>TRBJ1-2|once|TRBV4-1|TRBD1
TGCGCCAGCAGCCTGCGACAGGGGGCTGGGTATGGCTACACCTTC
CASSLRQGAGYGYTF
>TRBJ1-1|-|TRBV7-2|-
TGTGCCAGCAGCTTAGAGGCGGGGTACACTGAAGCTTTCTTT
CASSLEAGYTEAFF
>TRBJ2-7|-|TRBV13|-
TGTGCCAGCAGCTCCAACCGGTACGAGCAGTACTTC
CASSSNRYEQYF
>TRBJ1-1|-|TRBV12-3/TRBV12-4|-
TGTGCCAGCAGTCTCTCGTGGACAGACCAAGCTTTCTTT
CASSLSWTDQAFF
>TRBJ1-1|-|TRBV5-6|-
TGTGCCAGCAGGGAGGGACTGATGAACACTGAAGCTTTCTTT
CASREGLMNTEAFF
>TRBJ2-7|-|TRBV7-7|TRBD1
TGTGCCAGCAGCCCTAGACCCGGGACAGGAGCCGAGCAGTACTTC
CASSPRPGTGAEQYF
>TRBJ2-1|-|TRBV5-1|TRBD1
TGCGCCAGCAGCTCCTCTAGAGGGGGCAGGAATGAGCAGTTCTTC
CASSSSRGGRNEQFF
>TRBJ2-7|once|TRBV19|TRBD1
TGTGCCAGTAGCCAGGGGGCCGGCGAGCAGTACTTC
CASSQGAGEQYF